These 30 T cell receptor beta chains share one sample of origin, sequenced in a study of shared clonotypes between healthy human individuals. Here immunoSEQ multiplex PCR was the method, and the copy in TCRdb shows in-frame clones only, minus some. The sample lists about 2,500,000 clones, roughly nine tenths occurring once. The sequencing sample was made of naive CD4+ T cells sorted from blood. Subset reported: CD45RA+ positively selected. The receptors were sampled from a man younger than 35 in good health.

The CDR3 is CASSLGPAGGQETQYF. CDR3 DNA: TGCGCCAGCAGCTTGGGGCCTGCAGGGGGCCAAGAGACCCAGTACTTC. The J gene is TRBJ2-5, the V gene TRBV5-1; 7 bases are shared with TRBD1. This CDR3 region has 16 residues. Germline V CDR1 and CDR2: SGHRS, YFSETQ. J was trimmed by 1 base and V by 0 bases; bases with no gene match: 6.

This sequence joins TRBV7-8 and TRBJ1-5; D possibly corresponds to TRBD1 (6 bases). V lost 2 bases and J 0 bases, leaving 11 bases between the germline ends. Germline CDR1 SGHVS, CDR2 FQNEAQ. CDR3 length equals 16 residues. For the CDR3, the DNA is TGTGCCAGCAGCTTAACAGAGACAGGTAGCAATCAGCCCCAGCATTTT. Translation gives CASSLTETGSNQPQHF.

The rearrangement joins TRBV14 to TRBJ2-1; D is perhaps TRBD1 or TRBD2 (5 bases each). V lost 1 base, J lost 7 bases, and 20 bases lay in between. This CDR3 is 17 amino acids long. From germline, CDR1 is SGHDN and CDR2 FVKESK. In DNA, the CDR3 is TGTGCCAGCAGCCAAGCCTTGGGGGACCTGGTTTATAATGAGCAGTTCTTC. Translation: CASSQALGDLVYNEQFF.

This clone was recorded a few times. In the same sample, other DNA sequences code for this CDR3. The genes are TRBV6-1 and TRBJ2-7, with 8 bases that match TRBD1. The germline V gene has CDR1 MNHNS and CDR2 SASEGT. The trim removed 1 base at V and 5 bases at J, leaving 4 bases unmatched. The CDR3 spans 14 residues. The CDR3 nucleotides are TGTGCCAGCAGTGAAGGTCAGGGGGCCCACGAGCAGTACTTC. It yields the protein CASSEGQGAHEQYF.

The CDR3 protein is CASSIAGTFYSYEQYF. CDR3 in DNA: TGTGCCAGTAGTATAGCCGGGACTTTCTACTCCTACGAGCAGTACTTC. This chain connects TRBV19 to TRBJ2-7, with TRBD2 as a possible D gene (6 bases). The V end was cut by 1 base, the J end by 0 bases, with 13 bases between. The CDR3 covers 16 residues. Germline V CDR1 and CDR2: LNHDA, SQIVND (reference sequence). Full variable domain (rest looked up from reference TRBV19 and TRBJ2-7): DGGITQSPKYLFRKEGQNVTLSCEQNLNHDAMYWYRQDPGQGLRLIYYSQIVNDFQKGDIAEGYSVSREKKESFPLTVTSAQKNPTAFYLCASSIAGTFYSYEQYFGPGTRLTVT.

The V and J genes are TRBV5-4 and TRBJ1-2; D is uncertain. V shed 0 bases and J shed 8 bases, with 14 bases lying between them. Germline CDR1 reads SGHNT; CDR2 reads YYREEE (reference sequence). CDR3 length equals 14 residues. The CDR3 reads CASSLDGVPRGYTF. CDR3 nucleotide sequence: TGTGCCAGCAGCTTGGATGGGGTTCCGCGCGGCTACACCTTC.

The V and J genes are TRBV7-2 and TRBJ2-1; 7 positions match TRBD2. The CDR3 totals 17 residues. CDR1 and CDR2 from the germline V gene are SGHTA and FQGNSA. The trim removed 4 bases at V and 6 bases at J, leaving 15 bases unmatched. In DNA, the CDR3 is TGTGCCAGCAGCTCGTCCCTATTGCGGGACTATCCCAATGAGCAGTTCTTC. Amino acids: CASSSSLLRDYPNEQFF. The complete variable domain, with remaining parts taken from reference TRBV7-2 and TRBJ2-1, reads GAGVSQSPSNKVTEKGKDVELRCDPISGHTALYWYRQSLGQGLEFLIYFQGNSAPDKSGLPSDRFSAERTGGSVSTLTIQRTQQEDSAVYLCASSSSLLRDYPNEQFFGPGTRLTVL.

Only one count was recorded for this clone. CDR3 region: CATAQGATNEKLFF. In DNA form, the CDR3 reads TGTGCCACCGCACAGGGGGCAACTAATGAAAAACTGTTTTTT. This chain links TRBV11-2 with TRBJ1-4, with TRBD1 matching 8 bases. The junction had 4 bases not matched to a gene; V was cut back by 10 bases and J by 0 bases. The CDR3 sequence is 14 residues long. Germline CDR1 is SGHAT and CDR2 is FQNNGV. Using reference TRBV11-2 and TRBJ1-4 for the parts outside the CDR3, the full variable domain is EAGVAQSPRYKIIEKRQSVAFWCNPISGHATLYWYQQILGQGPKLLIQFQNNGVVDDSQLPKDRFSAERLKGVDSTLKIQPAKLEDSAVYLCATAQGATNEKLFFGSGTQLSVL.

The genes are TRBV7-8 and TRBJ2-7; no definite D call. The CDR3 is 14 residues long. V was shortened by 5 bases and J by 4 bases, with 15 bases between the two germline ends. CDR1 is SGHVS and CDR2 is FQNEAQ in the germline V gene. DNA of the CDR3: TGTGCCAGCAGCAGCGCCTTTCCGAATTACGAGCAGTACTTC. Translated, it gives CASSSAFPNYEQYF.

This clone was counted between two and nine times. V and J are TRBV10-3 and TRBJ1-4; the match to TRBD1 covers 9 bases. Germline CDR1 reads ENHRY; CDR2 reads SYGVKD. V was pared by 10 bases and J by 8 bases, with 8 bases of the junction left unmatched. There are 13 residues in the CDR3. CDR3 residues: CATGQGPGEKLFF. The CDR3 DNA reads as TGTGCCACCGGACAGGGGCCAGGGGAAAAACTGTTTTTT.

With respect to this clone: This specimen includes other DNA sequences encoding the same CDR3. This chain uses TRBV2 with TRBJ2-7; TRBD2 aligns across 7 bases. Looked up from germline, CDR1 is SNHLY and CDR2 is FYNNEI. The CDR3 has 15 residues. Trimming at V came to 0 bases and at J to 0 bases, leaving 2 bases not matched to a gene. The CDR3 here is CASSEAGLGSYEQYF. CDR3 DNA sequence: TGTGCCAGCAGTGAAGCCGGACTAGGCTCCTACGAGCAGTACTTC. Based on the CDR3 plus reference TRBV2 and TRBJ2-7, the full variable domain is EPEVTQTPSHQVTQMGQEVILRCVPISNHLYFYWYRQILGQKVEFLVSFYNNEISEKSEIFDDQFSVERPDGSNFTLKIRSTKLEDSAMYFCASSEAGLGSYEQYFGPGTRLTVT.

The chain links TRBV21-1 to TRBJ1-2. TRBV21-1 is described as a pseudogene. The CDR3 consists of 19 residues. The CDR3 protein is CASSKGYVEEDQPNYGYTF. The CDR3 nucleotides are TGTGCCAGCAGCAAAGGGTATGTAGAGGAGGACCAACCGAACTATGGCTACACCTTC.

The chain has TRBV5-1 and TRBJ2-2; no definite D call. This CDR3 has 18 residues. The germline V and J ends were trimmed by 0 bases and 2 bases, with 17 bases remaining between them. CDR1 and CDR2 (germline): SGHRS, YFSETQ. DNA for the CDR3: TGCGCCAGCAGCTTGGGCCCCTGGTCCGGCAGAAACACCGGGGAGCTGTTTTTT. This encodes CASSLGPWSGRNTGELFF.

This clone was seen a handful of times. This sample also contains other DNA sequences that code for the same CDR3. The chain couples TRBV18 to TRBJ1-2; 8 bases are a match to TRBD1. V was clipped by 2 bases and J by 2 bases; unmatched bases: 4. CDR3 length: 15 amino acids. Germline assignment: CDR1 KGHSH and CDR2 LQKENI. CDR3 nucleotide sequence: TGTGCCAGCTCACCAGGACAGGGACCAAACTATGGCTACACCTTC. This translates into CASSPGQGPNYGYTF.

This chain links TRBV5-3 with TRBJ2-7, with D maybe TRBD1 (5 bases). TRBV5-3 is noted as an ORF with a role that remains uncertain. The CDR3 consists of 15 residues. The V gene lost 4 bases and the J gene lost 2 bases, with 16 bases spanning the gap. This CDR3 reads CARSITARETYEQYF. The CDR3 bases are TGTGCCAGAAGCATTACCGCCAGGGAAACCTACGAGCAGTACTTC.

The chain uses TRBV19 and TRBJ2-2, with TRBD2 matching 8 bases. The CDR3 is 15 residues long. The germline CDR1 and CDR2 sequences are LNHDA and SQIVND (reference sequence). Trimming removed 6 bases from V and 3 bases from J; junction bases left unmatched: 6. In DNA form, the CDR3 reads TGTGCCAGTAGCCCACGGGGGGGCTACACCGGGGAGCTGTTTTTT. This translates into CASSPRGGYTGELFF.

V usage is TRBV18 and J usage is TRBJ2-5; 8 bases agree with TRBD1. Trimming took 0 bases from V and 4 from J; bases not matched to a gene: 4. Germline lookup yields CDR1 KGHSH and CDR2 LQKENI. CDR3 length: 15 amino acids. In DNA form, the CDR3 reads TGTGCCAGCTCACCACCGACAGGGGCAGGAGAGACCCAGTACTTC. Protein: CASSPPTGAGETQYF.

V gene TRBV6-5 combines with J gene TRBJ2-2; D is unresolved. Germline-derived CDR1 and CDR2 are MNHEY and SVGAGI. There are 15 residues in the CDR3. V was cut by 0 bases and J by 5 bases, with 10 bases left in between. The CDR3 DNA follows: TGTGCCAGCAGTTACTCATGGACGTCAACCGGGGAGCTGTTTTTT. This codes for CASSYSWTSTGELFF.

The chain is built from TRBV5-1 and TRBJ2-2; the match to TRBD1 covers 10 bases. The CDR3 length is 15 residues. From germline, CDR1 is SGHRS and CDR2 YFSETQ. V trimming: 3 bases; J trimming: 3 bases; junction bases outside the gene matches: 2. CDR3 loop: CASSSDRGYTGELFF. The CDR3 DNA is TGCGCCAGCAGCTCGGACAGGGGGTACACCGGGGAGCTGTTTTTT. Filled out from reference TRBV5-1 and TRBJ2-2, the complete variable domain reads KAGVTQTPRYLIKTRGQQVTLSCSPISGHRSVSWYQQTPGQGLQFLFEYFSETQRNKGNFPGRFSGRQFSNSRSEMNVSTLELGDSALYLCASSSDRGYTGELFFGEGSRLTVL.

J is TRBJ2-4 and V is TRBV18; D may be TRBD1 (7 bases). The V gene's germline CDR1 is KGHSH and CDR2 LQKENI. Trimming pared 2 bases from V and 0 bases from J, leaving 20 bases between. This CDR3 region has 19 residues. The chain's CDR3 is CASSPYSLGRQGAKNIQYF. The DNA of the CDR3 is TGTGCCAGCTCACCATATTCGCTCGGGAGACAGGGAGCCAAAAACATTCAGTACTTC.

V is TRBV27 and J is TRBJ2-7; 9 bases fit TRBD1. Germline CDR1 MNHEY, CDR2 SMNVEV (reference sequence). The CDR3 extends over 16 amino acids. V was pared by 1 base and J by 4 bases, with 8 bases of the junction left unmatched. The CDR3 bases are TGTGCCAGCAGTTTATATCTGACAGGGGGGCTTTACGAGCAGTACTTC. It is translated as CASSLYLTGGLYEQYF.

The chain's CDR3 is CAWSTNGLAGGTQETQYF. Here the CDR3 DNA reads TGTGCCTGGAGTACTAACGGACTAGCGGGAGGAACCCAAGAGACCCAGTACTTC. The gene calls are TRBV30 and TRBJ2-5; TRBD2 agrees at 14 bases. The CDR3 is 18 amino acids. CDR1 GTSNPN and CDR2 SVGIG come from the germline V gene (reference sequence). V dropped 2 bases and J dropped 1; count of bases not matched to a gene: 9.

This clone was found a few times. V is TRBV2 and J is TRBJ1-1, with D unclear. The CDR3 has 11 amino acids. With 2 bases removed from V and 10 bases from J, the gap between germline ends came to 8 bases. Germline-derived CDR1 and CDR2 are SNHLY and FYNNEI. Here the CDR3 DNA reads TGTGCCAGCAGTGAACGGGCCGGAGCTTTCTTT. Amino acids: CASSERAGAFF.

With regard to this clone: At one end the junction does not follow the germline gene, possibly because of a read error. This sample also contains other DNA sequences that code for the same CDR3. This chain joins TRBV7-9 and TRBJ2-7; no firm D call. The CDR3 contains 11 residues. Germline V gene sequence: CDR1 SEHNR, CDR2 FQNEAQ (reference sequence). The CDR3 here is CAVSTLGEQYF. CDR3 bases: TGCGCCGTCTCGACCCTGGGCGAGCAGTACTTC.

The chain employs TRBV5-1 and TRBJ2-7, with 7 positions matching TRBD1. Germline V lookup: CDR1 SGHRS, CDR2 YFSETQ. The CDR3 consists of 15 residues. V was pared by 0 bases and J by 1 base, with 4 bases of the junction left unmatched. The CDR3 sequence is CASSLAWDSSYEQYF. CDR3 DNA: TGCGCCAGCAGCTTGGCATGGGACAGTTCCTACGAGCAGTACTTC.

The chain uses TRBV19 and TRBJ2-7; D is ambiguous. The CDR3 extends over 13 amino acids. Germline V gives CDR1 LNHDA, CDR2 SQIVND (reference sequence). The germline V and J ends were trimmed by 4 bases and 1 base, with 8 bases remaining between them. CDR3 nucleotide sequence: TGTGCCAGTAGTAATCAGGAATCCTACGAGCAGTACTTC. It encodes CASSNQESYEQYF.

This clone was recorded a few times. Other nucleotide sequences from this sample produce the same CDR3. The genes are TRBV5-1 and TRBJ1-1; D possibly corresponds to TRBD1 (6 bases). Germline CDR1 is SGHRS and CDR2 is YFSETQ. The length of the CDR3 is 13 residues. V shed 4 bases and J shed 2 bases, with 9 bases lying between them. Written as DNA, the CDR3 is TGCGCCAGCAGCATGGACAGAAACACTGAAGCTTTCTTT. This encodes CASSMDRNTEAFF.

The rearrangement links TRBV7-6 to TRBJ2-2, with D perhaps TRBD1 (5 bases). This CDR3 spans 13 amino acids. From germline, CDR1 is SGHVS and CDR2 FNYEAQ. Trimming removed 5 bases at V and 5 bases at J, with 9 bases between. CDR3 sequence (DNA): TGTGCCAGCAGCCAACAGGAGACCGGGGAGCTGTTTTTT. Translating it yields CASSQQETGELFF. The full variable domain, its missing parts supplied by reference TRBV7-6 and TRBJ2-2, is GAGVSQSPRYKVTKRGQDVALRCDPISGHVSLYWYRQALGQGPEFLTYFNYEAQQDKSGLPNDRFSAERPEGSISTLTIQRTEQRDSAMYRCASSQQETGELFFGEGSRLTVL.

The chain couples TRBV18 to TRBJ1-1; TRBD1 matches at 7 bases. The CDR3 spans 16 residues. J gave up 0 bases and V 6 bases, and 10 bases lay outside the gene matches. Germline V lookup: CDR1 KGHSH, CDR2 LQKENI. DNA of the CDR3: TGTGCCAGCTCCCTCGGACAGGCGATAATGAACACTGAAGCTTTCTTT. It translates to CASSLGQAIMNTEAFF.

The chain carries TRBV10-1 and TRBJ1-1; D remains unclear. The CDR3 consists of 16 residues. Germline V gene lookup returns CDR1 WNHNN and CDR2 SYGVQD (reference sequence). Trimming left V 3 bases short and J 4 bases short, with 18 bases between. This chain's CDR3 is CASSDPAGWRSTEAFF. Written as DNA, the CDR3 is TGCGCCAGCAGTGATCCCGCTGGGTGGCGGTCCACTGAAGCTTTCTTT.